The clone carrying this TCR beta chain was detected once. TCRdb's copy holds only in-frame clones and misses some; the assay was immunoSEQ multiplex PCR. The sample has 90,000 to 95,000 clones, roughly 80% seen once. The data were obtained in a study of OX40 agonist ivuxolimab in advanced cancers. The clonotype was recovered from an adult with an advanced solid tumor such as melanoma, head and neck, liver or kidney cancer. The source was CD4+ or CD8+ T cells sorted from blood, collected in a trial of the OX40 agonist ivuxolimab.

CDR3 sequence (DNA): TGTGCCAGCTCACCCGACAGGGTGAATCGTGGATCACCCCTCCACTTT. Translated, it gives CASSPDRVNRGSPLHF. The chain is built from TRBV18 and TRBJ1-6; 7 positions match TRBD1. The CDR3 runs to 16 residues. Per the germline V gene, CDR1 is KGHSH and CDR2 is LQKENI. J was trimmed by 10 bases and V by 3 bases; bases with no gene match: 12.